One and the same sample provided the 32 T cell receptor beta chains below, sequenced in a study of cytomegalovirus exposure and HLA in healthy donors. The PCR ran on 60 Vbeta and 13 Jbeta primers. The table came from immunoSEQ multiplex PCR; TCRdb's copy has only in-frame clones and leaves some out. The table has more than 140,000 clones, around 82% seen once. The specimen sequenced was PBMCs. The source is a man between 18 and 35 years old in good health and CMV-seropositive.

This rearrangement joins TRBV10-3 to TRBJ2-3; TRBD2 aligns across 8 bases. Per germline, CDR1 ENHRY and CDR2 SYGVKD. The CDR3 runs to 17 residues. V lost 5 bases and J lost 0; bases outside the gene matches: 10. CDR3 sequence: CAISLGLATTSTDTQYF. CDR3 sequence (DNA): TGTGCCATCAGTCTAGGACTAGCTACTACTAGCACAGATACGCAGTATTTT.

The chain recombines TRBV9 with TRBJ2-3; 7 positions agree with TRBD1. CDR3 length: 15 residues. With V trimmed by 2 bases and J by 4 bases, 7 bases remained unmatched. Germline V lookup: CDR1 SGDLS, CDR2 YYNGEE. This chain's CDR3 is CASSVLRDRPDTQYF. DNA of the CDR3: TGTGCCAGCAGCGTTCTCCGGGACAGACCAGATACGCAGTATTTT.

The chain combines TRBV5-1 with TRBJ1-1; D is perhaps TRBD1 (6 bases). The germline V and J ends were trimmed by 4 bases and 3 bases, with 16 bases remaining between them. From germline, CDR1 is SGHRS and CDR2 YFSETQ. The CDR3 length is 15 residues. The CDR3 nucleotides read TGCGCCAGCAGCATTCTGACAAGGGGGTACACTGAAGCTTTCTTT. It is translated as CASSILTRGYTEAFF.

This clone was detected only once. The rearrangement uses TRBV7-9 and TRBJ2-7; 8 bases align to TRBD1. Trimming at V came to 2 bases and at J to 2 bases, leaving 8 bases not matched to a gene. From germline, CDR1 is SEHNR and CDR2 FQNEAQ (reference sequence). The CDR3 extends over 16 amino acids. The CDR3 loop is CASSLRRRGLTYEQYF. The CDR3 region has the DNA TGTGCCAGCAGCTTACGTCGCAGGGGGCTTACCTACGAGCAGTACTTC.

The genes are TRBV5-1 and TRBJ2-7; possible D gene TRBD2, 6 bases. V was trimmed by 6 bases and J by 6 bases, leaving 22 bases between them. Germline V lookup: CDR1 SGHRS, CDR2 YFSETQ. The CDR3 totals 15 residues. CDR3: CASTPSDGGLSEQYF. Here the CDR3 DNA reads TGCGCCAGCACCCCCTCCGACGGGGGTCTGAGCGAGCAGTACTTC.

The V call is TRBV2, the J call TRBJ1-2, with TRBD1 identical over 8 bases. CDR1 is SNHLY and CDR2 is FYNNEI in the germline V gene. With V trimmed by 5 bases and J by 5 bases, 1 base remained unmatched. The CDR3 contains 12 residues. The chain's CDR3 is CASSQGAYGYTF. CDR3 coding DNA: TGTGCCAGCAGTCAGGGGGCGTATGGCTACACCTTC. Full variable domain (rest looked up from reference TRBV2 and TRBJ1-2): EPEVTQTPSHQVTQMGQEVILRCVPISNHLYFYWYRQILGQKVEFLVSFYNNEISEKSEIFDDQFSVERPDGSNFTLKIRSTKLEDSAMYFCASSQGAYGYTFGSGTRLTVV.

The chain employs TRBV11-2 and TRBJ1-5; D unclear. Germline CDR1 SGHAT, CDR2 FQNNGV. Trimming pared 3 bases from V and 5 bases from J, leaving 8 bases between. CDR3 length equals 13 residues. CDR3 residues: CASSLEGYQPQHF. CDR3 nucleotides: TGTGCCAGCAGCTTGGAGGGATATCAGCCCCAGCATTTT. Looking up the rest from reference TRBV11-2 and TRBJ1-5 gives the full variable domain: EAGVAQSPRYKIIEKRQSVAFWCNPISGHATLYWYQQILGQGPKLLIQFQNNGVVDDSQLPKDRFSAERLKGVDSTLKIQPAKLEDSAVYLCASSLEGYQPQHFGDGTRLSIL.

This chain connects TRBV6-5 to TRBJ2-2; 11 bases match TRBD1. Germline loops: CDR1 MNHEY, CDR2 SVGAGI. The CDR3 loop spans 14 amino acids. J was trimmed by 6 bases and V by 5 bases; bases with no gene match: 2. The CDR3 sequence: CASSRDRGSGELFF. The CDR3 DNA sequence: TGTGCCAGCAGTAGGGACAGGGGGTCCGGGGAGCTGTTTTTT.

J is TRBJ2-7 and V is TRBV5-4; 10 nucleotides line up with TRBD2. J was trimmed by 2 bases and V by 4 bases; bases with no gene match: 3. Germline V CDR1 and CDR2: SGHNT, YYREEE (reference sequence). The CDR3 extends over 14 amino acids. CDR3 amino acids: CASSPGTSAYEQYF. As DNA, the CDR3 is TGTGCCAGCAGCCCTGGGACTAGCGCCTACGAGCAGTACTTC.

V gene TRBV6-5 combines with J gene TRBJ2-3, with D tentatively TRBD2 (6 bases). This CDR3 spans 15 amino acids. The germline V gene encodes CDR1 MNHEY and CDR2 SVGAGI. V gave up 6 bases and J gave up 2 bases, with 15 bases separating them. CDR3 protein: CASSPLVADTDTQYF. CDR3 sequence (DNA): TGTGCCAGCAGCCCCCTCGTAGCGGACACAGATACGCAGTATTTT.

This clone has a handful of counts. The V and J genes are TRBV28 and TRBJ2-2, with 8 bases matching TRBD1. Germline assignment: CDR1 MDHEN and CDR2 SYDVKM. There are 13 residues in the CDR3. In DNA, the CDR3 is TGTGCAGACGACAGGGGGAACACCGGGGAGCTGTTTTTT. Its translation: CADDRGNTGELFF. The full variable domain, completed using reference TRBV28 and TRBJ2-2, is DVKVTQSSRYLVKRTGEKVFLECVQDMDHENMFWYRQDPGLGLRLIYFSYDVKMKEKGDIPEGYSVSREKKERFSLILESASTNQTSMYLCADDRGNTGELFFGEGSRLTVL.

This clone was counted a few times. The chain combines TRBV6-6 with TRBJ2-7, with 9 positions matching TRBD2. V lost 5 bases, J lost 3 bases, and 5 bases stayed unmatched. CDR1 is MNHNY and CDR2 is SVGAGI in the germline V gene (reference sequence). The CDR3 has 14 amino acids. This CDR3 reads CASSPGTSIYEQYF. The CDR3, as DNA: TGTGCCAGCAGTCCCGGGACTAGCATCTACGAGCAGTACTTC.

The chain couples TRBV30 to TRBJ2-5, with D uncertain. Germline CDR1 and CDR2: GTSNPN and SVGIG (reference sequence). CDR3 length: 13 amino acids. The germline V and J ends were trimmed by 1 base and 5 bases, with 11 bases remaining between them. CDR3 amino acids: CAWSAPVRETQYF. The CDR3 DNA reads TGTGCCTGGAGTGCCCCGGTGAGGGAGACCCAGTACTTC.

This rearrangement joins TRBV5-6 to TRBJ1-3, with D uncertain. Germline V lookup: CDR1 SGHDT, CDR2 YYEEEE. Trimming removed 1 base at V and 0 bases at J, with 11 bases between. The CDR3 contains 16 residues. CDR3 region: CASSLWYGGSGNTIYF. For the CDR3, the DNA is TGTGCCAGCAGCTTGTGGTATGGCGGCTCTGGAAACACCATATATTTT.

V gene TRBV5-6 combines with J gene TRBJ2-2, with D tentatively TRBD1 (6 bases). V was cut by 4 bases and J by 4 bases, with 17 bases left in between. This CDR3 region has 16 residues. CDR1 SGHDT and CDR2 YYEEEE come from the germline V gene. CDR3 nucleotides: TGTGCCAGCAGCCGACCCAGGGGTTATGGCACCGGGGAGCTGTTTTTT. It specifies CASSRPRGYGTGELFF.

This chain uses TRBV6-5 with TRBJ2-3; maybe TRBD2 (5 bases). This CDR3 spans 12 amino acids. V was trimmed by 5 bases and J by 9 bases, leaving 12 bases between them. Germline CDR1 MNHEY, CDR2 SVGAGI. The CDR3 DNA sequence: TGTGCCAGCAGTAACCGGGATACCACGCAGTATTTT. Protein: CASSNRDTTQYF.

The rearrangement uses TRBV6-6 and TRBJ2-5, with 7 nucleotides matching TRBD1. The CDR3 has 13 amino acids. V dropped 6 bases and J dropped 2; count of bases not matched to a gene: 3. CDR1 is MNHNY, CDR2 SVGAGI, per germline (reference sequence). CDR3 sequence: CASSLGQQETQYF. DNA for the CDR3: TGTGCCAGCAGCCTGGGACAGCAAGAGACCCAGTACTTC.

The chain has TRBV10-3 and TRBJ1-4; D is perhaps TRBD1 (6 bases). Between the trimmed V and J ends, which lost 4 bases and 11 bases, there was a span of 11 bases. This CDR3 is 12 amino acids long. The germline V gene encodes CDR1 ENHRY and CDR2 SYGVKD. The CDR3 protein is CAISGETGKLFF. CDR3 nucleotide sequence: TGTGCCATCAGTGGTGAAACAGGGAAACTGTTTTTT.

The chain recombines TRBV5-8 with TRBJ1-3; TRBD1 matches at 9 bases. V was clipped by 3 bases and J by 0 bases; unmatched bases: 10. CDR1 and CDR2 (germline): SGHTS, YDEGEE. The CDR3 extends over 18 amino acids. The DNA of the CDR3 is TGTGCCAGCAGCTATCCTGAAGGGACAGGGTTCTCTGGAAACACCATATATTTT. Encoded protein: CASSYPEGTGFSGNTIYF. The whole variable domain, remainder taken from reference TRBV5-8 and TRBJ1-3, is EAGVTQSPTHLIKTRGQQATLRCSPISGHTSVYWYQQALGLGLQFLLWYDEGEERNRGNFPPRFSGRQFPNYSSELNVNALELEDSALYLCASSYPEGTGFSGNTIYFGEGSWLTVV.

The V call is TRBV30, the J call TRBJ1-1, with D hard to call. CDR1 is GTSNPN, CDR2 SVGIG, per germline (reference sequence). Trimming took off 5 bases at V and 7 bases at J, with 8 bases between the two ends. CDR3 length: 10 amino acids. CDR3 amino acids: CAWGDNEAFF. The DNA of the CDR3 is TGTGCCTGGGGTGATAATGAAGCTTTCTTT.

The gene calls are TRBV11-2 and TRBJ1-3, with 8 bases lining up with TRBD1. With V trimmed by 9 bases and J by 4 bases, 5 bases remained unmatched. Per germline, CDR1 SGHAT and CDR2 FQNNGV. The CDR3 contains 13 residues. The CDR3 is CASTTGVGNTIYF. The CDR3 region has the DNA TGTGCCAGTACGACAGGGGTCGGAAACACCATATATTTT.

V and J are TRBV19 and TRBJ2-1, with TRBD2 identical over 7 bases. Germline values: CDR1 LNHDA, CDR2 SQIVND (reference sequence). The CDR3 totals 14 residues. V was clipped by 8 bases and J by 9 bases; unmatched bases: 13. CDR3 protein: CASAPLERDAEQFF. The CDR3 nucleotides are TGTGCCAGTGCACCTCTAGAGCGGGACGCTGAGCAGTTCTTC.

This chain links TRBV25-1 with TRBJ2-1, with 9 bases identical to TRBD1. The germline gives CDR1 MGHDK, CDR2 SYGVNS. V lost 2 bases to trimming and J lost 6 bases; unmatched junction nucleotides: 8. The CDR3 covers 16 residues. In DNA, the CDR3 is TGTGCCAGCAGTGAAGTCGGGACAGGGATCAGCAATGAGCAGTTCTTC. Translated, it gives CASSEVGTGISNEQFF.

This chain links TRBV19 with TRBJ2-3; D perhaps matches TRBD2 (6 bases). Germline V lookup: CDR1 LNHDA, CDR2 SQIVND (reference sequence). The V gene lost 4 bases and the J gene lost 8 bases, with 16 bases spanning the gap. This CDR3 comprises 14 residues. For the CDR3, the DNA is TGTGCCAGTAGTACGCGCCGGGACTTCGTTACGCAGTATTTT. Translation gives CASSTRRDFVTQYF.

The chain has TRBV4-1 and TRBJ1-2, with 10 positions matching TRBD1. CDR1 MGHRA and CDR2 YSYEKL come from the germline V gene. With 4 bases clipped from V and 6 bases from J, the junction kept 11 bases outside the gene matches. The CDR3 runs to 16 residues. CDR3 sequence (DNA): TGCGCCAGCAGCCCAGGCCCCGGACAGGGGGGCGATGGCTACACCTTC. It translates to CASSPGPGQGGDGYTF.

V is TRBV7-9 and J is TRBJ2-7; D might be TRBD1 (5 bases). With 5 bases removed from V and 2 bases from J, the gap between germline ends came to 19 bases. CDR3 size: 16 residues. The germline gives CDR1 SEHNR, CDR2 FQNEAQ (reference sequence). The CDR3 is CASSDRGQGYPYEQYF. CDR3 DNA: TGTGCCAGCAGCGATAGGGGCCAGGGATACCCCTACGAGCAGTACTTC.

The chain uses TRBV7-9 and TRBJ2-1, with a weak D call TRBD2 (5 bases). Trimming pared 5 bases from V and 8 bases from J, leaving 10 bases between. Germline values: CDR1 SEHNR, CDR2 FQNEAQ (reference sequence). The CDR3 length is 12 residues. As DNA, the CDR3 is TGTGCCAGCAGCCCCGTGGGAGATGAGCAGTTCTTC. Protein product: CASSPVGDEQFF.

DNA for the CDR3: TGCGCCAGCAGCTTGGGGGACAGGGGGTCGGCTAATGAAAAACTGTTTTTT. This codes for CASSLGDRGSANEKLFF. The chain employs TRBV5-1 and TRBJ1-4; TRBD1 matches 11 bases. In germline, CDR1 is SGHRS, CDR2 YFSETQ. The CDR3 has 17 amino acids. Trimming cost V 0 bases and J 3 bases; bases outside gene matches: 4.

V gene TRBV19 combines with J gene TRBJ2-7; TRBD1 matches 7 bases. With 7 bases clipped from V and 0 bases from J, the junction kept 6 bases outside the gene matches. This CDR3 has 14 amino acids. The germline V gene has CDR1 LNHDA and CDR2 SQIVND (reference sequence). The CDR3 DNA reads TGTGCCAGTACTGTGACAGGGAGCTCCTACGAGCAGTACTTC. Its protein is CASTVTGSSYEQYF.

The V gene is TRBV7-9, the J gene TRBJ2-1; D call uncertain. Trimming took off 3 bases at V and 8 bases at J, with 5 bases between the two ends. Germline CDR1 is SEHNR and CDR2 is FQNEAQ (reference sequence). This CDR3 spans 11 amino acids. Here the CDR3 DNA reads TGTGCCAGCAGCTTCGGAGATGAGCAGTTCTTC. Translating it yields CASSFGDEQFF.

The gene calls are TRBV5-5 and TRBJ2-2; TRBD1 matches 8 bases. CDR3 length: 18 residues. Per germline, CDR1 SGHKS and CDR2 YYEKEE (reference sequence). V dropped 2 bases and J dropped 4; count of bases not matched to a gene: 13. The CDR3 coding sequence is TGTGCCAGCAGCTTTCCTTACAGGGGGGCCAGCTCCACCGGGGAGCTGTTTTTT. Protein sequence: CASSFPYRGASSTGELFF. The full variable domain, its missing parts supplied by reference TRBV5-5 and TRBJ2-2, is DAGVTQSPTHLIKTRGQQVTLRCSPISGHKSVSWYQQVLGQGPQFIFQYYEKEERGRGNFPDRFSARQFPNYSSELNVNALLLGDSALYLCASSFPYRGASSTGELFFGEGSRLTVL.

The chain combines TRBV27 with TRBJ2-1, with a tentative D call TRBD2 (5 bases). Germline V CDR1 and CDR2: MNHEY, SMNVEV (reference sequence). V dropped 6 bases and J dropped 6 bases, with 6 bases sitting between them. This CDR3 is 11 amino acids long. The CDR3 nucleotides read TGTGCCAGCAGGAGGGCCAATGAGCAGTTCTTC. Residues: CASRRANEQFF.